This T cell receptor (beta chain) was sequenced during a study of CD8 T cells in ankylosing spondylitis (dated by TCRdb to the late 2010s). Background for the entire study: To find TCR variants linked to disease, the study profiled T cell receptor beta repertoires in ankylosing spondylitis patients and healthy donors. Samples of peripheral blood were taken, and for ankylosing spondylitis patients, synovial fluid was collected as well. The full study cohort was made up of approximately 24 ankylosing spondylitis patients and fewer than 120 healthy donors. Findings and caveats that apply to the study as a whole: A TCR beta motif made up of under ten highly homologous amino acid variants appeared to be characteristic of blood from ankylosing spondylitis patients. In peripheral blood, the disease-linked clones were found at relatively low frequencies and had a CD8+ phenotype. According to the report, matched synovial fluid samples from ankylosing spondylitis patients were significantly enriched for the disease-linked clones. Some motif variants were previously reported in synovial fluid and blood of reactive arthritis patients, suggesting common disease-initiation mechanisms.

This clonotype has only a few counts. The target of this receptor is not known. No base quality information exists; no much larger clone differs at one position. Sequencing instrument: Illumina HiSeq 2500. Quantitative 5'-RACE with molecular barcodes was used to prepare TCR beta libraries. The study's processing was this. A new computational method, built on a probabilistic model of VDJ rearrangement, was used to identify disease-linked TCR variants. TCRdb reprocessed the public reads (quality trimming at Q25 with fastp, clone calling with MiXCR) and kept in-frame beta chains. All rows with the same CDR3 protein become a single entry with the most common DNA and genes. TCRdb's processing, not the authors', yielded these V and J calls. Across this sample there are approximately 13,000 distinct CDR3 sequences, with around 2.8% seen only once. Clones ranked in the top ten supply approximately 10% of the sample.

The sample consisted of blood, either unsorted or a sorted T cell fraction (not recorded which). This sequence was found in a male donor with ankylosing spondylitis or in good health (not recorded which).

The DNA sequence follows: TGTGCCAGCAGCGCTCGGGACAGTAGAGGGGAGCTGTTTTTT. This translates into CASSARDSRGELFF. The sequence is built from TRBV9 and TRBJ2-2; 7 nucleotides in the junction match TRBD1. Counted from cysteine to phenylalanine, this CDR3 has 14 amino acids. Here the CDR3 DNA is all that survives: 42 bases in frame from base 1. The germline V gene provides CDR1 SGDLS and CDR2 YYNGEE. V is pruned by 3 bases and J by 8 bases, leaving 7 bases of the junction without a gene match.